This T cell receptor (beta chain) was retrieved from a study of technical replicates of blood from a handful of donors. The V segment lost 0 bases and the J segment 6 bases; nucleotides outside the gene matches: 7. Germline assignment: CDR1 SGHTA and CDR2 FQGNSA. The CDR3 contains 15 residues. Assay: immunoSEQ multiplex PCR; the TCRdb copy retains only in-frame clones and omits some. The sample lists 70,000 or so clones; approximately 88% were seen once. Sequencing was carried out using PBMCs. This receptor was identified in a human donor in good health. Some clones in this sample may be carry-over from other donors' samples. V usage is TRBV7-2 and J usage is TRBJ2-7; 8 nucleotides agree with TRBD1. Here the CDR3 DNA reads TGTGCCAGCAGCTTAGCGGGCCAGGGGGCGTCCGAGCAGTACTTC. Translated: CASSLAGQGASEQYF.